This entry concerns a single T cell receptor (beta chain). The data originate from a study of blood T cell repertoires in COVID-19. Across the study: Collection of acute and convalescent COVID-19 samples took place in the United States, Italy and Spain. PBMCs, B-cell-depleted T cells, or T cells were the source of the cDNA or gDNA that made up the material.

Seattle participants joined during active infection and were tracked over time. CDR3 length equals 15 residues. CDR1 and CDR2 from the germline V gene are WNHNN and SYGVQD (reference sequence). V shed 10 bases, J shed 3 bases, and the junction held 9 bases outside the gene matches. Original processing notes: Amplification with reference gene primers provided the estimates of nucleated cell counts. The repertoire was sequenced with immunoSEQ multiplex PCR; TCRdb's copy has only in-frame clones and lacks some. From that table come the V and J calls and clone size; the DNA was used to work out D and trimming. The data contain tens of thousands of clones, about four fifths of them singletons.

Sequencing input: peripheral blood. The receptor's source is a man aged 70-80 years with COVID-19, enrolled during active disease. The V and J genes are TRBV10-1 and TRBJ2-7, with 13 bases identical to TRBD2. The CDR3 DNA sequence: TGCGCCACTTCGACCGGGACTAGCGGGATCTACGAGCAGTACTTC. Its translation: CATSTGTSGIYEQYF.